This T cell receptor (beta chain) appears in the sequencing data of a study of CD8 T cells in Susac syndrome. Random hexamers were used to reverse transcribe the RNA input (roughly 0.5 to 1 ug). Each CDR3 protein is one row after TCRdb ran MiXCR on the immunoSEQ multiplex PCR reads. The profile shows 95,000 to 150,000 distinct CDR3 sequences, roughly 95% of them singletons. The clonotype originates from a human donor with Susac syndrome. Sequencing was carried out using CD4+ T cells from PBMCs.

The CDR3 DNA reads as TGTGCCAGCAGCTTAACGGGACTTTCCAATGAAAAACTGTTTTTT. This codes for CASSLTGLSNEKLFF. The V call is TRBV7-8, the J call TRBJ1-4, with D perhaps TRBD1 (5 bases). Germline V gene data show CDR1 as SGHVS and CDR2 as FQNEAQ. Trimming stripped 2 bases from V and 5 bases from J, with 12 bases between. The CDR3 loop spans 15 amino acids.